This T cell receptor beta chain was sequenced in a study of T cells in Graves' hyperthyroidism and ophthalmopathy. Study results and limitations: Most expanded thyroid clonotypes above 0.001 recurred in blood.

TCR beta CDR3 regions were amplified from RNA. With the HTBI primer set, the TCR CDR3 went through a first round of RT-PCR. TCRdb re-analysed the multiplex PCR reads in MiXCR, keeping a single row per CDR3 protein. Among about 480,000 distinct CDR3 sequences, 24% were seen once, and the ten largest hold about 11%. The authors obtained PBMCs from more than 8 ml of fresh peripheral blood. This clonotype was recorded many times. The antigen is unknown. CDR1 is SGHAT and CDR2 is FQNNGV in the germline V gene. Trimming removed 6 bases from V and 3 bases from J, with 15 bases in between. The CDR3 has 14 residues.

Sequencing input: blood. The chain joins TRBV11-2 to TRBJ2-7, with TRBD2 as a possible D gene (6 bases). The receptor was isolated from a woman aged 25 to 39 with Graves' ophthalmopathy. The CDR3 spells CASRVGGQGYEQYF. Written as DNA, the CDR3 is TGTGCCAGCAGGGTGGGGGGTCAGGGCTACGAGCAGTACTTC.